One and the same sample provided the 21 T cell receptor beta chains below, sequenced in a study of regulatory T cells in long-lasting Graves disease. Construction of the TCR beta libraries employed iRepertoire HTBI primers in conjunction with Arm-PCR of CDR3 regions. TCRdb independently ran MiXCR on the multiplex PCR reads; one entry per CDR3 protein. The sample has 540,000 or so distinct CDR3 sequences, 13% seen once. Time point noted: newly diagnosed GD, antithyroid drugs for less than 3 months. From PBMCs, RNA was extracted and then used to make the TCR library. The same specimen was also included in a second study, on T cells in Graves' hyperthyroidism and ophthalmopathy.

The sample consisted of peripheral blood mononuclear cells (PBMCs), taken at new diagnosis, from a patient treated with antithyroid drugs. The receptors were gathered from a man younger than 45 with Graves disease.

This rearrangement joins TRBV5-1 to TRBJ2-1; 9 bases match TRBD2. The CDR3 totals 15 residues. Germline V CDR1 and CDR2: SGHRS, YFSETQ. The ends lost 4 bases at V and 7 bases at J; junction bases unmatched: 9. The CDR3 loop is CASSRRTSEENEQFF. As DNA, the CDR3 is TGCGCCAGCAGCAGGCGGACTAGCGAGGAGAATGAGCAGTTCTTC.

This clonotype has only a few counts. The genes are TRBV28 and TRBJ2-5; 11 positions match TRBD2. The J segment lost 2 bases and the V segment lost 9 bases, leaving 14 bases of the junction unmatched. CDR1 and CDR2 (germline): MDHEN, SYDVKM. The length of the CDR3 is 17 residues. DNA of the CDR3: TGTGCCAGTCTGACTAGCGGGACGTTCACAGCGCAAGAGACCCAGTACTTC. Translating gives CASLTSGTFTAQETQYF.

CDR3 sequence: CSASYLKDRGFEAFF. CDR3 coding DNA: TGCAGTGCTAGTTATCTTAAGGACAGGGGATTTGAAGCTTTCTTT. The gene calls are TRBV20-1 and TRBJ1-1, with 9 bases that match TRBD1. In germline, CDR1 is DFQATT, CDR2 SNEGSKA (reference sequence). The V segment lost 3 bases and the J segment 7 bases; nucleotides outside the gene matches: 12. The CDR3 length is 15 residues.

This clonotype was recorded at least ten times. This rearrangement joins TRBV11-1 to TRBJ2-3, with TRBD2 matching over 14 bases. From germline, CDR1 is SGHAT and CDR2 FQDESV (reference sequence). The V and J ends lost 5 bases and 5 bases, in that order; junction bases with no gene match: 6. CDR3 length: 16 amino acids. The DNA of the CDR3 is TGTGCCAGCAGCCCGTTAGGGACTAGCGGGGGAGATACGCAGTATTTT. Translation: CASSPLGTSGGDTQYF.

This clonotype was seen repeatedly, ten times or more. The chain joins TRBV20-1 to TRBJ2-7, with D perhaps matching TRBD1 or TRBD2 (5 bases each). The CDR3 totals 14 residues. In germline, CDR1 is DFQATT, CDR2 SNEGSKA (reference sequence). Trimming stripped 3 bases from V and 1 base from J, with 13 bases between. The CDR3 sequence: CSASGTVDSYEQYF. In DNA form, the CDR3 reads TGCAGTGCTAGCGGGACGGTGGATTCCTACGAGCAGTACTTC.

For this clonotype: A much larger clonotype is one base distant, so this may be a read error. The V gene is TRBV28, the J gene TRBJ2-1; TRBD1 matches 10 bases. Unmatched junction bases numbered 11, after V lost 8 bases and J lost 10 bases. The germline CDR1 and CDR2 sequences are MDHEN and SYDVKM. The CDR3 covers 14 residues. The CDR3 loop reads CASSTGGAGYEQFF. The CDR3 bases are TGTGCCAGCTCGACAGGGGGCGCCGGCTACGAGCAGTTCTTC.

This clonotype was observed many times. The chain recombines TRBV12-3 or TRBV12-4 with TRBJ2-3; D unclear. V shed 3 bases and J shed 2 bases, with 9 bases lying between them. This CDR3 is built from 14 residues. DNA of the CDR3: TGTGCCAGCAGTTTTCTTCCTGACACAGATACGCAGTATTTT. Translated, it gives CASSFLPDTDTQYF.

This sequence joins TRBV18 and TRBJ2-2, with 7 bases fitting TRBD2. With 1 base clipped from V and 5 bases from J, the junction kept 7 bases outside the gene matches. Germline V CDR1 and CDR2: KGHSH, LQKENI. The CDR3 length is 16 residues. The CDR3 sequence is CASSPLGLRPTGELFF. In DNA form, the CDR3 reads TGTGCCAGCTCACCACTGGGACTAAGACCAACCGGGGAGCTGTTTTTT.

Details on this clonotype: This clone may be a read error of a much larger clone one base away. The CDR3 nucleotides are TGCGCCAGCAGCTTGGGCACAGGGACCACAGATGCGCAGTATTTT. Translation gives CASSLGTGTTDAQYF. The rearrangement joins TRBV5-1 to TRBJ2-3; possible D gene TRBD1, 6 bases. From germline, CDR1 is SGHRS and CDR2 YFSETQ. The CDR3 spans 15 residues.

V gene TRBV4-1 combines with J gene TRBJ2-1, with TRBD2 identical over 11 bases. The CDR3 contains 16 residues. From germline, CDR1 is MGHRA and CDR2 YSYEKL. V lost 7 bases and J lost 6; bases outside the gene matches: 11. The CDR3 spells CASTSGLAGSLNEQFF. Written as DNA, the CDR3 is TGCGCCAGCACATCAGGACTAGCGGGCTCCCTCAATGAGCAGTTCTTC.

This clonotype occurred many times. V and J are TRBV14 and TRBJ2-5; TRBD2 matches 7 bases. V lost 1 base and J lost 6; bases outside the gene matches: 2. There are 13 residues in the CDR3. In germline, CDR1 is SGHDN, CDR2 FVKESK. CDR3 bases: TGTGCCAGCAGCCAAGTGGGGGGGAAGACCCAGTACTTC. The encoded protein is CASSQVGGKTQYF.

This clonotype was counted between two and nine times. The chain recombines TRBV20-1 with TRBJ2-5; tentative D call: TRBD2 (5 bases). The germline CDR1 and CDR2 sequences are DFQATT and SNEGSKA (reference sequence). Trimming took 2 bases from V and 4 from J, leaving 23 bases between them. This CDR3 region has 17 residues. Here the CDR3 reads CSARFWGRLRRRETQYF. The CDR3 DNA reads TGCAGTGCTAGATTCTGGGGTCGGCTCCGGAGGAGAGAGACCCAGTACTTC.

This clonotype has more than one count but fewer than ten. The chain uses TRBV27 and TRBJ1-3; no clear D. CDR1 is MNHEY and CDR2 is SMNVEV in the germline V gene (reference sequence). The CDR3 covers 16 residues. Trimming cost V 2 bases and J 0 bases, with 11 bases left between them. The CDR3 sequence: CASSLRGPHSGNTIYF. The DNA for the CDR3 is TGTGCCAGCAGTTTACGCGGACCTCACTCTGGAAACACCATATATTTT.

The gene calls are TRBV7-6 and TRBJ2-1; 8 bases line up with TRBD1. The CDR3 has 15 amino acids. With V trimmed by 6 bases and J by 7 bases, 11 bases remained unmatched. Germline V gene data show CDR1 as SGHVS and CDR2 as FNYEAQ. CDR3 in DNA: TGTGCCAGCAGTCCTGGACAGGGATCGGAAAATGAGCAGTTCTTC. Translation gives CASSPGQGSENEQFF.

This rearrangement joins TRBV19 to TRBJ2-5, with D tentatively TRBD1 or TRBD2 (6 bases each). The CDR3 covers 13 residues. Germline lookup yields CDR1 LNHDA and CDR2 SQIVND (reference sequence). V dropped 5 bases and J dropped 4 bases, with 11 bases sitting between them. This chain's CDR3 is CASSRQEGETQYF. The DNA for the CDR3 is TGTGCCAGTAGTCGACAGGAGGGAGAGACCCAGTACTTC.

This clonotype showed up many times. A junction boundary mismatches the germline segment, possibly from a read error. The chain is built from TRBV5-1 and TRBJ2-7; D gene uncertain. This CDR3 is built from 14 residues. CDR1 is SGHRS, CDR2 YFSETQ, per germline. This chain's CDR3 is CASSPTAYSYEQYF. As DNA, the CDR3 is TGTGCCAGCAGCCCAACAGCTTACTCCTACGAGCAGTACTTC.

This clonotype occurred a few times. The rearrangement links TRBV18 to TRBJ2-6; 7 bases align to TRBD1. Germline values: CDR1 KGHSH, CDR2 LQKENI. The CDR3 covers 15 residues. The ends lost 6 bases at V and 3 bases at J; junction bases unmatched: 5. CDR3 region: CASSPTGSGANVLTF. The CDR3 DNA reads TGTGCCAGCTCTCCGACAGGGAGTGGGGCCAACGTCCTGACTTTC.

About this clonotype itself: A clone one base away is much larger, so this may be a read error. The chain joins TRBV2 to TRBJ2-2; 10 bases agree with TRBD2. V lost 6 bases, J lost 4 bases, and 8 bases stayed unmatched. Germline values: CDR1 SNHLY, CDR2 FYNNEI. CDR3 length: 16 residues. CDR3 nucleotide sequence: TGTGCCAGCAGACCGGGACTAGCGAGAGCCACCGGGGAGCTGTTTTTT. Its protein is CASRPGLARATGELFF.

This clonotype has a count of ten or more. V gene TRBV20-1 combines with J gene TRBJ1-1; no definite D call. Per germline, CDR1 DFQATT and CDR2 SNEGSKA (reference sequence). The V end lost 3 bases, the J end lost 3 bases, and 14 bases lay between the germline ends. CDR3 length equals 14 residues. The CDR3 is CSASPFQEDTEAFF. Written as DNA, the CDR3 is TGCAGTGCTAGCCCATTCCAGGAGGACACTGAAGCTTTCTTT.

The chain carries TRBV18 and TRBJ1-1; D is perhaps TRBD1 (5 bases). In germline, CDR1 is KGHSH, CDR2 LQKENI. V was clipped by 4 bases and J by 2 bases, with 14 bases between them. The CDR3 is 15 residues long. In DNA, the CDR3 is TGTGCCAGCTCACTACAGCTGGGGGACAACACTGAAGCTTTCTTT. Protein sequence: CASSLQLGDNTEAFF.

The chain combines TRBV3-1 with TRBJ1-6; D might be TRBD1 (6 bases). Trimming left V 3 bases short and J 10 bases short, with 19 bases between. The length of the CDR3 is 16 residues. In germline, CDR1 is LGHDT, CDR2 YNNKEL (reference sequence). This chain's CDR3 is CASSHDPGTRRSPLHF. CDR3 bases: TGTGCCAGCAGCCATGATCCCGGGACAAGGAGGTCACCCCTCCACTTT.